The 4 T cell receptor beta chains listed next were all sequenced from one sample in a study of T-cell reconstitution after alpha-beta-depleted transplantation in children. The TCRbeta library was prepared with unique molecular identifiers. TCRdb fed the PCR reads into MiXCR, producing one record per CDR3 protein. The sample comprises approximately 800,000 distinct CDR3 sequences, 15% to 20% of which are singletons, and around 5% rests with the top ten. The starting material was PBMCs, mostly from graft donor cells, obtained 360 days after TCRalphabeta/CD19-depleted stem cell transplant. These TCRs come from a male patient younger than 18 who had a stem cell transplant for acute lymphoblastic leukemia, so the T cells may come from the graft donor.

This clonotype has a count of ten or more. CDR3 nucleotide sequence: TGCGCCAGCAGTGAGAAGATAGCGGGGGTTAATGAGCAGTTCTTC. Protein: CASSEKIAGVNEQFF. This chain connects TRBV10-2 to TRBJ2-1; 9 positions agree with TRBD2. CDR3 length: 15 residues. Germline V gene sequence: CDR1 WSHSY, CDR2 SAAADI. V dropped 2 bases and J dropped 7; count of bases not matched to a gene: 6.

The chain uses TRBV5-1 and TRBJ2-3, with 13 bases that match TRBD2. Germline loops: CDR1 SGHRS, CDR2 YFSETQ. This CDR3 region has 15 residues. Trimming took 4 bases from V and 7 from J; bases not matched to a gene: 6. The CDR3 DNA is TGCGCCAGCAGCCCGGGACTAGCGGGACTAAATACGCAGTATTTT. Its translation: CASSPGLAGLNTQYF.

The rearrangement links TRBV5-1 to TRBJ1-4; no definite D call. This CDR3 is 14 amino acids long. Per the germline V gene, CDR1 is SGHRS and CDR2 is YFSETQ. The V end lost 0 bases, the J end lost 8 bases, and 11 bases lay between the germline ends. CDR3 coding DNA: TGCGCCAGCAGCTTGGGTGGCGAAGGGGAAAAACTGTTTTTT. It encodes CASSLGGEGEKLFF.

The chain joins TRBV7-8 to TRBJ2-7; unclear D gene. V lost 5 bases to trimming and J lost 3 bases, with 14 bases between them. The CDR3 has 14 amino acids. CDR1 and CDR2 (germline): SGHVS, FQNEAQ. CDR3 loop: CASSLDQGVYEQYF. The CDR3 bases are TGTGCCAGCAGCCTAGACCAAGGAGTCTACGAGCAGTACTTC.